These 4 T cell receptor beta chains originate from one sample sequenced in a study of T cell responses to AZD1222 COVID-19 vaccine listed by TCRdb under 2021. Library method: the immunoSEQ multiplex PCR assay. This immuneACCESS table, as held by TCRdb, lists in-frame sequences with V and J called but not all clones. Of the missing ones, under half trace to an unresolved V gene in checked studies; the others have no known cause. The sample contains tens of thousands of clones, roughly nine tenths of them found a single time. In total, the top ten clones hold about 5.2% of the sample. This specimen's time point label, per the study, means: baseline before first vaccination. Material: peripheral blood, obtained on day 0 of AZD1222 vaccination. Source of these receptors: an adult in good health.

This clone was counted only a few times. The CDR3 spells CASSSSQGRYEKLFF. For the CDR3, the DNA is TGTGCCAGCAGTTCCTCACAGGGGAGGTACGAAAAACTGTTTTTT. The rearrangement links TRBV11-2 to TRBJ1-4, with TRBD1 matching over 7 bases. Germline CDR1 is SGHAT and CDR2 is FQNNGV. The CDR3 sequence is 15 residues long. With V trimmed by 6 bases and J by 8 bases, 12 bases remained unmatched.

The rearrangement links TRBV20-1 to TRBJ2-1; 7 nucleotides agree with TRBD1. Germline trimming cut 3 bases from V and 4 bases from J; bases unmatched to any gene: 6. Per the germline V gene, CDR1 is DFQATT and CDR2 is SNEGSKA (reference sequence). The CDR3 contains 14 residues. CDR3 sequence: CSASYRGVYNEQFF. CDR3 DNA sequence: TGCAGTGCTAGTTACAGGGGTGTATACAATGAGCAGTTCTTC.

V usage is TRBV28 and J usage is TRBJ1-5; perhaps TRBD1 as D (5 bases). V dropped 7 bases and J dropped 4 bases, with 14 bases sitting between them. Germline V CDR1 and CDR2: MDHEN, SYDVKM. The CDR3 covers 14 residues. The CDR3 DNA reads TGTGCCAGCAAAGTCGGGACCTCAAATCAGCCCCAGCATTTT. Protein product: CASKVGTSNQPQHF.

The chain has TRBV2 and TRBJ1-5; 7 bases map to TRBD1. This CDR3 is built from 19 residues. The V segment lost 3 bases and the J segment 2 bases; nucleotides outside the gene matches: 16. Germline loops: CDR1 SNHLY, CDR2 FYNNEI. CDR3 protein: CASSDRGTDRAGGNQPQHF. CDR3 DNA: TGTGCCAGCAGTGACAGGGGTACCGACAGGGCGGGTGGCAATCAGCCCCAGCATTTT.